These 20 T cell receptor beta chains were sequenced from one sample in a study of blood T cell repertoires in COVID-19. Profiling relied on immunoSEQ multiplex PCR, and the TCRdb table lists in-frame clones only, not all of them. The sample has about 260,000 clones, around 90% seen once. The sequenced material came from peripheral blood. The receptor source for this set is a human donor in a cohort sampled during active COVID-19.

J is TRBJ1-2 and V is TRBV11-2, with 7 bases identical to TRBD1. V was pared by 7 bases and J by 1 base, with 9 bases of the junction left unmatched. There are 15 residues in the CDR3. In germline, CDR1 is SGHAT, CDR2 FQNNGV. Here the CDR3 reads CASTMTGTVNYGYTF. As DNA, the CDR3 is TGTGCCAGCACCATGACAGGGACAGTTAACTATGGCTACACCTTC.

V and J are TRBV30 and TRBJ1-3, with D maybe TRBD1 (5 bases). Germline CDR1 is GTSNPN and CDR2 is SVGIG (reference sequence). The CDR3 has 14 residues. The V gene lost 0 bases and the J gene lost 3 bases, with 9 bases spanning the gap. CDR3 DNA sequence: TGTGCCTGGAGTGTACGACAGTTTGGAAACACCATATATTTT. Amino acids: CAWSVRQFGNTIYF.

The V call is TRBV3-1 (or the pseudogene TRBV3-2), the J call TRBJ1-5, with TRBD1 as a possible D gene (5 bases). Germline CDR1 LGHDT, CDR2 YNNKEL (reference sequence). V was pared by 1 base and J by 8 bases, with 12 bases between. CDR3 length equals 14 residues. The CDR3 bases are TGTGCCAGCAGCCAAGCCCACGGGGGGGAGCCCCAGCATTTT. Its protein is CASSQAHGGEPQHF.

This clone came up many times. The rearrangement joins TRBV29-1 to TRBJ2-6; D gene unclear. Germline CDR1 SQVTM, CDR2 ANQGSEA. Trimming cost V 4 bases and J 0 bases, with 13 bases left between them. This CDR3 region has 16 residues. The CDR3 nucleotides read TGCAGCGTTGTCCAGGTGGCCCTCTCTGGGGCCAACGTCCTGACTTTC. It translates to CSVVQVALSGANVLTF.

The chain couples TRBV7-2 to TRBJ1-6; D is perhaps TRBD1 (5 bases). This CDR3 has 18 residues. Germline V gene data show CDR1 as SGHTA and CDR2 as FQGNSA. Trimming stripped 1 base from V and 2 bases from J, with 15 bases between. CDR3 in DNA: TGTGCCAGCAGCTTAGTGGGGGGAGCGTCGCCCTATAATTCACCCCTCCACTTT. The encoded protein is CASSLVGGASPYNSPLHF.

The V and J genes are TRBV7-8 and TRBJ1-2; D call uncertain. The CDR3 consists of 16 residues. Trimming pared 5 bases from V and 1 base from J, leaving 17 bases between. Per germline, CDR1 SGHVS and CDR2 FQNEAQ. The CDR3 nucleotides are TGTGCCAGCAGCATCGGAGAGGGTGGGATTAACTATGGCTACACCTTC. Translation gives CASSIGEGGINYGYTF.

The chain employs TRBV30 and TRBJ1-1; a weak D match, TRBD1 (5 bases). Per germline, CDR1 GTSNPN and CDR2 SVGIG (reference sequence). The V end lost 5 bases, the J end lost 4 bases, and 17 bases lay between the germline ends. This CDR3 is built from 14 residues. CDR3 in amino acids: CAWAFGTLITEAFF. The CDR3, as DNA: TGTGCCTGGGCATTTGGGACTTTGATCACTGAAGCTTTCTTT. The full variable domain, in which reference TRBV30 and TRBJ1-1 provide the parts outside the CDR3, is SQTIHQWPATLVQPVGSPLSLECTVEGTSNPNLYWYRQAAGRGLQLLFYSVGIGQISSEVPQNLSASRPQDRQFILSSKKLLLSDSGFYLCAWAFGTLITEAFFGQGTRLTVV.

J is TRBJ2-7 and V is TRBV2; D is ambiguous. Trimming took 7 bases from V and 3 from J, leaving 10 bases between them. The CDR3 is 12 amino acids. The germline CDR1 and CDR2 sequences are SNHLY and FYNNEI. In DNA, the CDR3 is TGTGCCAGCACCAGCAGGCTCTACGAGCAGTACTTC. Encoded protein: CASTSRLYEQYF.

V is TRBV7-3 and J is TRBJ2-7, with D possibly being TRBD2 (6 bases). The CDR3 extends over 17 amino acids. Between the trimmed V and J ends, which lost 0 bases and 7 bases, there was a span of 22 bases. Per the germline V gene, CDR1 is SGHTA and CDR2 is FQGTGA. CDR3: CASSLTPRASARGEQYF. The CDR3 bases are TGTGCCAGCAGCTTAACGCCCAGGGCTAGCGCCCGGGGGGAGCAGTACTTC.

The chain recombines TRBV7-2 with TRBJ2-7; a possible D gene is TRBD1 (5 bases). Germline V CDR1 and CDR2: SGHTA, FQGNSA. This CDR3 has 13 residues. The V end lost 5 bases, the J end lost 5 bases, and 13 bases lay between the germline ends. The CDR3 region has the DNA TGTGCCAGCAGCAAATCTAGGGGAAACGAGCAGTACTTC. Protein: CASSKSRGNEQYF. Full variable domain (outside the CDR3, taken from reference TRBV7-2 and TRBJ2-7): GAGVSQSPSNKVTEKGKDVELRCDPISGHTALYWYRQSLGQGLEFLIYFQGNSAPDKSGLPSDRFSAERTGGSVSTLTIQRTQQEDSAVYLCASSKSRGNEQYFGPGTRLTVT.

The chain recombines TRBV9 with TRBJ2-1, with D maybe TRBD1 (6 bases). Germline CDR1 and CDR2: SGDLS and YYNGEE. The V gene lost 4 bases and the J gene lost 10 bases, with 12 bases spanning the gap. This CDR3 region has 12 residues. The CDR3 reads CASSRDTGEQFF. The CDR3 region has the DNA TGTGCCAGCAGCCGGGACACGGGGGAGCAGTTCTTC. The full variable domain, rest sourced from reference TRBV9 and TRBJ2-1, is DSGVTQTPKHLITATGQRVTLRCSPRSGDLSVYWYQQSLDQGLQFLIQYYNGEERAKGNILERFSAQQFPDLHSELNLSSLELGDSALYFCASSRDTGEQFFGPGTRLTVL.

The chain has TRBV9 and TRBJ2-7, with D maybe TRBD1 (6 bases). V lost 3 bases and J 1 base, leaving 11 bases between the germline ends. The CDR3 has 14 amino acids. Germline V gene lookup returns CDR1 SGDLS and CDR2 YYNGEE. DNA of the CDR3: TGTGCCAGCAGCGGAGCCACAGGGTCCTACGAGCAGTACTTC. This gives the protein CASSGATGSYEQYF.

J is TRBJ1-6 and V is TRBV4-1; D may be TRBD1 (5 bases). There are 19 residues in the CDR3. V dropped 0 bases and J dropped 1 base, with 16 bases sitting between them. Germline V gene lookup returns CDR1 MGHRA and CDR2 YSYEKL. CDR3 DNA: TGCGCCAGCAGCCAAGAGCAGGGTGAAGGGGAATCCTATAATTCACCCCTCCACTTT. This translates into CASSQEQGEGESYNSPLHF.

The rearrangement links TRBV27 to TRBJ1-1, with D unclear. The CDR3 has 13 amino acids. Germline V CDR1 and CDR2: MNHEY, SMNVEV (reference sequence). V was clipped by 7 bases and J by 5 bases, with 14 bases between them. The CDR3 nucleotides read TGTGCCAGCAAAGAGAGAAGTTGGACTGAAGCTTTCTTT. It codes for CASKERSWTEAFF.

This chain joins TRBV6-6 and TRBJ1-5, with a weak D call TRBD1 (6 bases). The CDR3 covers 15 residues. Germline-derived CDR1 and CDR2 are MNHNY and SVGAGI (reference sequence). Trimming stripped 1 base from V and 2 bases from J, with 9 bases between. As DNA, the CDR3 is TGTGCCAGCAGTTACTACAGGGACGGCAATCAGCCCCAGCATTTT. This sequence encodes CASSYYRDGNQPQHF.

This clone appeared a few times. The V and J genes are TRBV19 and TRBJ1-1, with D possibly being TRBD1 (5 bases). Trimming removed 5 bases from V and 1 base from J, with 11 bases in between. The CDR3 is 14 amino acids. Germline CDR1 is LNHDA and CDR2 is SQIVND (reference sequence). CDR3 sequence reads: CASSPYTGNTEAFF. In DNA form, the CDR3 reads TGTGCCAGTAGTCCATACACAGGGAACACTGAAGCTTTCTTT.

The V gene is TRBV19, the J gene TRBJ2-7; 11 bases map to TRBD2. Germline V gene sequence: CDR1 LNHDA, CDR2 SQIVND (reference sequence). The J segment lost 3 bases and the V segment lost 5 bases, leaving 6 bases of the junction unmatched. This CDR3 spans 15 amino acids. In DNA, the CDR3 is TGTGCCAGTAGTGAGACTAGCGGGGTGCTCTACGAGCAGTACTTC. Protein sequence: CASSETSGVLYEQYF.

The rearrangement links TRBV6-5 to TRBJ2-5, with no clear D. The germline gives CDR1 MNHEY, CDR2 SVGAGI. V was shortened by 6 bases and J by 5 bases, with 16 bases between the two germline ends. The CDR3 loop spans 14 amino acids. In DNA form, the CDR3 reads TGTGCCAGCAGAATGGGTCGGGTTGACGAGACCCAGTACTTC. Residues: CASRMGRVDETQYF.

The chain uses TRBV11-2 and TRBJ2-3; TRBD1 aligns across 7 bases. Germline loops: CDR1 SGHAT, CDR2 FQNNGV. CDR3 size: 15 residues. With 8 bases clipped from V and 5 bases from J, the junction kept 13 bases outside the gene matches. The CDR3 region has the DNA TGTGCCAGCGGGAACAGACAGGGAGATTTAGATACGCAGTATTTT. Protein sequence: CASGNRQGDLDTQYF.

The rearrangement uses TRBV6-5 and TRBJ2-5; 9 positions match TRBD2. After removal of 2 bases from V and 5 bases from J, the junction contained 6 bases not matched to a gene. The CDR3 is 15 residues long. The germline V gene encodes CDR1 MNHEY and CDR2 SVGAGI. CDR3 in DNA: TGTGCCAGCAGTTACAAACCTAGCGGGGTGGAGACCCAGTACTTC. Its translation: CASSYKPSGVETQYF.